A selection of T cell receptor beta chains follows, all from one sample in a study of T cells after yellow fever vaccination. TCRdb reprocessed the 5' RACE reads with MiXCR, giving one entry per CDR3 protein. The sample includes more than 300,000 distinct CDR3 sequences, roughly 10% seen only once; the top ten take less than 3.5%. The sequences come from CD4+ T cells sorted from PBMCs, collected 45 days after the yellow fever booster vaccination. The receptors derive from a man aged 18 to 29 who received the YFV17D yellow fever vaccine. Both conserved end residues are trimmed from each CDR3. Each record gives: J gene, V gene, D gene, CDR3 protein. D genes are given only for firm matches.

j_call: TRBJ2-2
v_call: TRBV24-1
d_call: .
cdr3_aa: AVRETYTGELF

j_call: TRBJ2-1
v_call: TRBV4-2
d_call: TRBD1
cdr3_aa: ASSHTDRDNEQF

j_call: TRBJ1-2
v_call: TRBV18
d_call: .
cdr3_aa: ASSPQGGPGGYT

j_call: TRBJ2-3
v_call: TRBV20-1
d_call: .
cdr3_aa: SARLSGTATDTQY

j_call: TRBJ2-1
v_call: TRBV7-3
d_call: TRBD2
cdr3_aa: ASSLKGLAGGEF

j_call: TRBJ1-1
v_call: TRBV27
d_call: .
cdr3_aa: ASSFNPNTEAF

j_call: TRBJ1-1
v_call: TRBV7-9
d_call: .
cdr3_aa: ASSSPGENTEAF

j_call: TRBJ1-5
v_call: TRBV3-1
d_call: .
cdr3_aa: ATEDSRSNQPQH

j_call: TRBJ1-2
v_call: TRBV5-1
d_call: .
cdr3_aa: ASSLVVGEDGYT

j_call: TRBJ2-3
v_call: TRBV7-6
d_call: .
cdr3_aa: ASSSGPGPGTDTQY

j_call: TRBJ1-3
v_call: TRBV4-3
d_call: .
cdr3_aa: ASSQQNTIY

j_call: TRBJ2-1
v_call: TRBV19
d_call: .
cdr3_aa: ASSITREQF

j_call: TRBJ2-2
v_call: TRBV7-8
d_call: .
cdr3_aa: ASSFGTLNTGELF

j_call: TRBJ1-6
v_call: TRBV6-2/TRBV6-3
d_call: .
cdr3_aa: ASRTNPDGIYNSPLH

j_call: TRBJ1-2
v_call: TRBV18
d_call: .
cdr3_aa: ASSPSDSRGST

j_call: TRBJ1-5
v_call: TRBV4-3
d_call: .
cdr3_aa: ASSQGPQGPQH

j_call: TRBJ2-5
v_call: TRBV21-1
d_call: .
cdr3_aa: ASRDRAWETQY

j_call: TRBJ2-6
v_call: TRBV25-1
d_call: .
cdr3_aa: ASSDNSGANVLT

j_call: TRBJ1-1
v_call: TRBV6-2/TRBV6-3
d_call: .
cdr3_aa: ASRTFGMNTEAF

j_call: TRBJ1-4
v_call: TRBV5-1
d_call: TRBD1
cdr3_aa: ASSLNPQGSNEKLF

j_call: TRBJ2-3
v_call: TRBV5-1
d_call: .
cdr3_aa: ASSSRDPKLDTQY

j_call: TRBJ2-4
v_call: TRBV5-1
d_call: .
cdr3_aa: ASSLEPGTKNIQY

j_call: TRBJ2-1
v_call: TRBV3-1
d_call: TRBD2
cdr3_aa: ASSQGKLAGGDEQF

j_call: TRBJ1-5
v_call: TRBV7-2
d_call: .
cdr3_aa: ASSLVGHQPQH

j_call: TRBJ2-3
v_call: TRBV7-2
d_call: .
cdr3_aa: ASSPDGSTDTQY

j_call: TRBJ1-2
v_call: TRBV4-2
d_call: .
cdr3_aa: ASSHAGISGDGYT

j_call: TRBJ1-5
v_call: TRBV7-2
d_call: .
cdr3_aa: ASSLAVGQPQH

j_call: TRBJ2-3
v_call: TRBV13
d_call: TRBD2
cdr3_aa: ASSPSSGGLLYSDTQY

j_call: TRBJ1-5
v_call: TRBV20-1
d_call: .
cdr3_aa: SARDRGRGAQH

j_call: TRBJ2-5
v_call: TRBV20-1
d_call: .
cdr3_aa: SARIGGPLETQY